Detailed here is one T cell receptor beta chain. Its antigen is unknown. The record originates from a study of cytomegalovirus exposure and HLA in healthy donors. Study outcomes and limitations: Links to common viral pathogens appeared, in a later analysis, for several of the most significant clusters. TCR sequences were mostly rare, though some public TCRs occurred in many donors.

With 2 bases removed from V and 4 bases from J, the gap between germline ends came to 23 bases. There are 19 residues in the CDR3. CDR1 and CDR2 from the germline V gene are MNHEY and SMNVEV (reference sequence). Amplification used 60 Vbeta primers and 13 Jbeta primers. Assay: immunoSEQ multiplex PCR; the TCRdb copy retains only in-frame clones and omits some. Of about 150,000 clones in the sample, around 75% are singletons; the top ten hold 11%. The sample comprised PBMCs. The chain is built from TRBV27 and TRBJ1-4; D possibly corresponds to TRBD1 (5 bases). The clonotype originates from a man aged 18 to 29 in good health and CMV-seropositive. The CDR3 spells CASSLGYGTQGLDNEKLFF. The CDR3 DNA reads as TGTGCCAGCAGTTTAGGGTACGGGACTCAAGGTTTGGATAATGAAAAACTGTTTTTT.